This T cell receptor beta chain derives from a study of T cell repertoires in cytomegalovirus infection. Background on the study: Newly reported HLA-C-restricted and thoroughly characterized HLA-B-restricted CMV epitopes were employed. The public TCR beta signatures pointed to both CMV infection and matching HLA type. Study observations and caveats: It was HLA-C-restricted CMV-specific TCR beta clonotypes that dominated the response ex vivo.

TCRdb used MiXCR to reprocess the reads, holding one entry per CDR3 protein. This repertoire shows some 120,000 distinct CDR3 sequences, more than 30% found once; its top ten account for around three fifths. This clonotype was counted many times. Its specificity is unknown. Source: CD8+ T cells from cultured PBMCs, taken from culture after CMV antigen stimulation. The sequence came from a human donor in good health (CMV status not recorded). Some clones in this sample may be carry-over from other donors' samples.

DNA of the CDR3: TGTGCCAGCAGTGCCCGACTAGATCTAACTTACAATGAGCAGTTCTTC. Amino acid sequence: CASSARLDLTYNEQFF. The V gene is TRBV6-4, the J gene TRBJ2-1; D might be TRBD2 (6 bases). From germline, CDR1 is MRHNA and CDR2 SNTAGT. CDR3 length equals 16 residues. The germline V and J ends were trimmed by 4 bases and 4 bases, with 17 bases remaining between them.